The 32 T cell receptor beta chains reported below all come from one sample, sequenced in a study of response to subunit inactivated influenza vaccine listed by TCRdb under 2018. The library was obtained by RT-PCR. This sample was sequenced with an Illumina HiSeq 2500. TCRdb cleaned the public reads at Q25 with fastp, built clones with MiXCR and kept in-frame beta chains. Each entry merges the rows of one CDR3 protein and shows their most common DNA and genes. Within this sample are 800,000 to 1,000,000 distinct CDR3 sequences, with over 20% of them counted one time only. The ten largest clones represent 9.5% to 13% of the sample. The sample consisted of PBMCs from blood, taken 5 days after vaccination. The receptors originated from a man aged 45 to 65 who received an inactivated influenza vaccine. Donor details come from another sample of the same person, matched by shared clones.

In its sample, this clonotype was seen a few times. CDR3 region: CASNRITGAYEQYF. The DNA of the CDR3 is TGTGCCAGCAACAGAATTACAGGGGCCTACGAGCAGTACTTC. The rearrangement uses TRBV5-6 and TRBJ2-7; 7 positions agree with TRBD1. The CDR3 runs to 14 residues. The germline CDR1 and CDR2 sequences are SGHDT and YYEEEE. The V and J ends lost 6 bases and 2 bases, in that order; junction bases with no gene match: 8.

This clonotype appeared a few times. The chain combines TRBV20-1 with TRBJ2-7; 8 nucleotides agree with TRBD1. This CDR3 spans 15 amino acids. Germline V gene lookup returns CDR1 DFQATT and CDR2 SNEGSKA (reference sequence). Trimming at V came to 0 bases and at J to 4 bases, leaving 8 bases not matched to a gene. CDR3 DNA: TGCAGTGCTAGAGAACACGGGACAGGCTGGTACGAGCAGTACTTC. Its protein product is CSAREHGTGWYEQYF.

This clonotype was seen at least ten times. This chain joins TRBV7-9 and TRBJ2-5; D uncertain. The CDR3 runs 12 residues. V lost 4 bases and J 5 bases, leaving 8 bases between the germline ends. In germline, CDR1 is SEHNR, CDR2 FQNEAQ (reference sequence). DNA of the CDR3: TGTGCCAGCAGCTCAGTTGGGGAGACCCAGTACTTC. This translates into CASSSVGETQYF.

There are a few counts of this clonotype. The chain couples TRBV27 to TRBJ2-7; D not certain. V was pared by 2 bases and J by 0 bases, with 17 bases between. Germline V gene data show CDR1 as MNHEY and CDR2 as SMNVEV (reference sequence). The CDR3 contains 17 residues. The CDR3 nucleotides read TGTGCCAGCAGTTTAAGGAGTCCGGATTTGAGCTCCTACGAGCAGTACTTC. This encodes CASSLRSPDLSSYEQYF.

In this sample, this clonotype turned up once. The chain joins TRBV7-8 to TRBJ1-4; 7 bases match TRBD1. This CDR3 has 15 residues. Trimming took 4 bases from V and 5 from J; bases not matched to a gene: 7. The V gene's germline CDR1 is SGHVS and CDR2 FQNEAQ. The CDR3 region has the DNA TGTGCCAGCAGCTCCTCAGGGACAGAGAATGAAAAACTGTTTTTT. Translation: CASSSSGTENEKLFF.

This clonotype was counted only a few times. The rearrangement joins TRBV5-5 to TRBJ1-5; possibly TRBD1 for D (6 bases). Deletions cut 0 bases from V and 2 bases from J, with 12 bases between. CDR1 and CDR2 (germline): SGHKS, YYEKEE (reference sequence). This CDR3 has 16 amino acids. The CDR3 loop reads CASSLEPRGGNQPQHF. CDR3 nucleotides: TGTGCCAGCAGCTTGGAGCCCAGGGGCGGCAATCAGCCCCAGCATTTT.

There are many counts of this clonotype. The CDR3 nucleotides are TGTGCCAGCAGCACAAGGGGAAGCTCCTACAATGAGCAGTTCTTC. The encoded protein is CASSTRGSSYNEQFF. The chain couples TRBV7-8 to TRBJ2-1; D might be TRBD1 (5 bases). The CDR3 runs to 15 residues. CDR1 is SGHVS, CDR2 FQNEAQ, per germline. The V and J ends lost 5 bases and 0 bases respectively, with 11 bases between them.

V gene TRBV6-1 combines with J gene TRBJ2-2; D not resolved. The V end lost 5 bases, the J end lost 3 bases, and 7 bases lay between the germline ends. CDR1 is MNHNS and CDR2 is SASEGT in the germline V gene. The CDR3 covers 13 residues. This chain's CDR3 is CASSRVHTGELFF. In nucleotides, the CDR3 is TGTGCCAGCAGTAGGGTCCACACCGGGGAGCTGTTTTTT.

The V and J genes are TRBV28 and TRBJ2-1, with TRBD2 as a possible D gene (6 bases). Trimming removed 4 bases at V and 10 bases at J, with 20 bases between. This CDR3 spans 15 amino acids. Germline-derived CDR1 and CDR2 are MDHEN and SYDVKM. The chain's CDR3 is CASSYKGTPWREQFF. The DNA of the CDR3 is TGTGCCAGCAGTTATAAGGGGACTCCTTGGAGGGAGCAGTTCTTC.

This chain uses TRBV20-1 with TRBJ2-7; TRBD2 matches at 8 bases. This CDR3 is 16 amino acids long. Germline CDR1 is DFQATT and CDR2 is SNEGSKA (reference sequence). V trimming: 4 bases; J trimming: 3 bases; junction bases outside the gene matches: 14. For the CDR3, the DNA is TGCAGTGCTAAGACTAGCGAAACTGGGTTGTACTACGAGCAGTACTTC. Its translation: CSAKTSETGLYYEQYF.

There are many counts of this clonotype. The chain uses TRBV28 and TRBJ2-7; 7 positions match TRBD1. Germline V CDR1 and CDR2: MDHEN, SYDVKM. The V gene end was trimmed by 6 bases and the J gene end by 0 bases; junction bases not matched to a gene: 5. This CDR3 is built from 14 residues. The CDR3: CASSLTGSSYEQYF. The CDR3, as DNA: TGTGCCAGCAGCTTGACAGGGAGCTCCTACGAGCAGTACTTC.

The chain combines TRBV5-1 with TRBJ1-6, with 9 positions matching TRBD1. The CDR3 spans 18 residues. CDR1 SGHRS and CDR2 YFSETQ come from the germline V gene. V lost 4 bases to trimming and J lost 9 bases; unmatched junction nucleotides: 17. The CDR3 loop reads CASSATFTGGASPSPLHF. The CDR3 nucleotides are TGCGCCAGCAGCGCCACTTTTACAGGGGGCGCGAGTCCTTCACCCCTCCACTTT. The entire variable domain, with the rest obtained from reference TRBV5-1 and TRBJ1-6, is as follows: KAGVTQTPRYLIKTRGQQVTLSCSPISGHRSVSWYQQTPGQGLQFLFEYFSETQRNKGNFPGRFSGRQFSNSRSEMNVSTLELGDSALYLCASSATFTGGASPSPLHFGNGTRLTVT.

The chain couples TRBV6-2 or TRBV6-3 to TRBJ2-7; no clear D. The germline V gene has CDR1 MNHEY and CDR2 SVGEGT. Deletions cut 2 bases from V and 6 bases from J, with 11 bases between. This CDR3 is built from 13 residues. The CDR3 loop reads CASSYGILLEQYF. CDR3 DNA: TGTGCCAGCAGTTACGGGATCCTCCTCGAGCAGTACTTC.

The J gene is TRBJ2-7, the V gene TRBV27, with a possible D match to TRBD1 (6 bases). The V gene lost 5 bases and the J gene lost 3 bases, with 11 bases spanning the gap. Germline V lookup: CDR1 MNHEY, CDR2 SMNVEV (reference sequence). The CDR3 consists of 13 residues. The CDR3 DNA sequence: TGTGCCAGCAGTGGGACACCTTACTACGAGCAGTACTTC. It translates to CASSGTPYYEQYF.

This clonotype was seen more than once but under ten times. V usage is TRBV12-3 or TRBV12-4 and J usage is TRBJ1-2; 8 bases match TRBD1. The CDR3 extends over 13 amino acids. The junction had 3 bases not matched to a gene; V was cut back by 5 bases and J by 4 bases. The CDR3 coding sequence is TGTGCCAGCAGTGAGGGACAGGCCTATGGCTACACCTTC. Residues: CASSEGQAYGYTF.

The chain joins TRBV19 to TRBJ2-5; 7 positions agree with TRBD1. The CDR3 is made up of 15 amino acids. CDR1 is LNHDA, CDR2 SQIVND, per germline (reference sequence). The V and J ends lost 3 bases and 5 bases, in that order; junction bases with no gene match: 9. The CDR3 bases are TGTGCCAGTAGTATCGGCGGCAGGGGGTTCGAGACCCAGTACTTC. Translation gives CASSIGGRGFETQYF.

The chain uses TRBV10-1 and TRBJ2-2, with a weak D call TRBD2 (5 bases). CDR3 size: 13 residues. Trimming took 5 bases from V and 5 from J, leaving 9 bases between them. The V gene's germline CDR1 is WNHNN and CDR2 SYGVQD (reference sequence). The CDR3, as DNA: TGCGCCAGCAGTATCGGGGTAACCGGGGAGCTGTTTTTT. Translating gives CASSIGVTGELFF.

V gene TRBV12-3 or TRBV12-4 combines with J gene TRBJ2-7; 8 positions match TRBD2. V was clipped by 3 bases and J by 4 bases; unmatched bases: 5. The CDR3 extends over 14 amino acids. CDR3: CASSFGTSKYEQYF. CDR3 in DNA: TGTGCCAGCAGTTTTGGGACTAGTAAGTACGAGCAGTACTTC.

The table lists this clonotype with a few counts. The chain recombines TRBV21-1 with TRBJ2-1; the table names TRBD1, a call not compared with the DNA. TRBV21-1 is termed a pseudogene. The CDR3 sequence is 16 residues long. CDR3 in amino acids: CASSPGVASDRGEQFF. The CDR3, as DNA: TGTGCCAGCAGCCCCGGGGTGGCTAGCGATAGAGGTGAGCAGTTCTTC.

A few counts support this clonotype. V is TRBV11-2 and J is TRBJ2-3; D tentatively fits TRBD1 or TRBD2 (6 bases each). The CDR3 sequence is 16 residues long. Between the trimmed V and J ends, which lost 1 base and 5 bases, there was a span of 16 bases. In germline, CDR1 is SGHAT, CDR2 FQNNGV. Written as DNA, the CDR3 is TGTGCCAGCAGCTTAGGTCCGGGGGCGGTAGGAGATACGCAGTATTTT. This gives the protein CASSLGPGAVGDTQYF.

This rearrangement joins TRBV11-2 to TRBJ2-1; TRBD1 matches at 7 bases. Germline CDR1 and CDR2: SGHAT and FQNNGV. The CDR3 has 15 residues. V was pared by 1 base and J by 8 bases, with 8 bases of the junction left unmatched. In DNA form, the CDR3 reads TGTGCCAGCAGCTTAGTCGGACAGGTTATCGATGAGCAGTTCTTC. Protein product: CASSLVGQVIDEQFF.

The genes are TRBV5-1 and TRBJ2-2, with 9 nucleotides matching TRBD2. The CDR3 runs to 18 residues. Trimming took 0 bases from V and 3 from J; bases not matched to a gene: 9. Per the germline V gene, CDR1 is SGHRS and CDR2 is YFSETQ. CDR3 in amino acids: CASSLAYLTSGHTGELFF. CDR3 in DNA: TGCGCCAGCAGCTTGGCGTATTTGACTAGCGGCCACACCGGGGAGCTGTTTTTT.

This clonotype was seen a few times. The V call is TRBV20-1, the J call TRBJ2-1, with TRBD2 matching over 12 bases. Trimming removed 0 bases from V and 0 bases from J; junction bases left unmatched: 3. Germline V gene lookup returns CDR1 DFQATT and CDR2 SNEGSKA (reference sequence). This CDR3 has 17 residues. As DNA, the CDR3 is TGCAGTGCTAGAGATCCTAGCGGGAGGGCCTCCTACAATGAGCAGTTCTTC. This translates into CSARDPSGRASYNEQFF.

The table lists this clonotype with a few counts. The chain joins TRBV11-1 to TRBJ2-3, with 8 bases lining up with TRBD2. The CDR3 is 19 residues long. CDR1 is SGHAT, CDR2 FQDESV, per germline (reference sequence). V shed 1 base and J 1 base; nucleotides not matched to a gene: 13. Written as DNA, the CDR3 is TGTGCCAGCAGCTTAGAGTCCTGGGGGGGTAGCGGGGGCACAGATACGCAGTATTTT. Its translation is CASSLESWGGSGGTDTQYF.

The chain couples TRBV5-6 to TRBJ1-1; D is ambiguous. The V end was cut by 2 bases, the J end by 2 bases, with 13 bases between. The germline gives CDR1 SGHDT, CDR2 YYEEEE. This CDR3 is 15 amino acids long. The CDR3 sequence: CASSLSGRTNTEAFF. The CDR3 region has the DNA TGTGCCAGCAGCTTAAGCGGCAGAACAAACACTGAAGCTTTCTTT.

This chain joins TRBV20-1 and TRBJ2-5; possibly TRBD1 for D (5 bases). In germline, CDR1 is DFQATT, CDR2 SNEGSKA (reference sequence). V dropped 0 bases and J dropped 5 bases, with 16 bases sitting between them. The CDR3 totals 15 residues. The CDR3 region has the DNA TGCAGTGCTAGAGATTGGGGTCGCAGGGCGGAGACCCAGTACTTC. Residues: CSARDWGRRAETQYF.

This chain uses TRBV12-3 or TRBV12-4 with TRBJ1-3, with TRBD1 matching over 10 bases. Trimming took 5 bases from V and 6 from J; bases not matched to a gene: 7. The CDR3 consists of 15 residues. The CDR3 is CASSVMTGGENTIYF. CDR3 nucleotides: TGTGCCAGCAGTGTAATGACAGGGGGCGAAAACACCATATATTTT.

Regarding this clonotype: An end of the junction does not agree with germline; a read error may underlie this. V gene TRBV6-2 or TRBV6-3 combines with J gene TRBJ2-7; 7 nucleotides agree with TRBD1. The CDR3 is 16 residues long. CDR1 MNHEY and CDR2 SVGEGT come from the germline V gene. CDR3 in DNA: TGTGCCAGCAGTTACCCGGCAGGGGGTGTCTCCTACGAGCAGTGCTTC. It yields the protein CASSYPAGGVSYEQCF.

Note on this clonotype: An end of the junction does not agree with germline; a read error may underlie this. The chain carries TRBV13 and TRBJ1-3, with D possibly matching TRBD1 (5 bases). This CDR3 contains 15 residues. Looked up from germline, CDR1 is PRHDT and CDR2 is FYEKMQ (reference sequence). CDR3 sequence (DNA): TGTGCCAGCAGCCCCCAGGGCCCCTCTGGAAACACCGTATATTTT. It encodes CASSPQGPSGNTVYF.

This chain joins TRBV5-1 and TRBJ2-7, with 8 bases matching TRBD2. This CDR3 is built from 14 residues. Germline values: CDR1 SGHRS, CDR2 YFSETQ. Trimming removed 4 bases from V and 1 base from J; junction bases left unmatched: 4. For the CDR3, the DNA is TGCGCCAGCAGCCCCCGGGGGGGTTCCTACGAGCAGTACTTC. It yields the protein CASSPRGGSYEQYF.

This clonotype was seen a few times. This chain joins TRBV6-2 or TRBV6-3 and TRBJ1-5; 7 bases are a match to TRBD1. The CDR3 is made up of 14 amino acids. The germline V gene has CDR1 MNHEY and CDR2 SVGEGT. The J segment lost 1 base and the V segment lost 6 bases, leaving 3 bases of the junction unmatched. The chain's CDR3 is CASRETGSNQPQHF. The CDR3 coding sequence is TGTGCCAGCAGAGAGACAGGGAGCAATCAGCCCCAGCATTTT.

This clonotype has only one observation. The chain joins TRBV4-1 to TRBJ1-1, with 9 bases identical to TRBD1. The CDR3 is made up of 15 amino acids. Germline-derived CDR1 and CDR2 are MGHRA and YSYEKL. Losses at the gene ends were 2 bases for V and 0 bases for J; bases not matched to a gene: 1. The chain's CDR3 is CASSQTGGLNTEAFF. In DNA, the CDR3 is TGCGCCAGCAGCCAAACAGGGGGCTTGAACACTGAAGCTTTCTTT.